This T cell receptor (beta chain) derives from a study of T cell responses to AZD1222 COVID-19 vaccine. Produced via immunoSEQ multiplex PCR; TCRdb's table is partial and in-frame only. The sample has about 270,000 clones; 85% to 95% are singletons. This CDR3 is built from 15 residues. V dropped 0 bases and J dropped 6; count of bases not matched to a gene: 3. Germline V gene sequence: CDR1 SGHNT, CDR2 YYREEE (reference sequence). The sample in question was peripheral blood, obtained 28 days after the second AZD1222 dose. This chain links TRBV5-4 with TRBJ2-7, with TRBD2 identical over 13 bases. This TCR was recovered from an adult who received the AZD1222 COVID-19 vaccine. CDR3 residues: CASSLGGLAGVEQYF. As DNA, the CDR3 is TGTGCCAGCAGCTTGGGTGGACTAGCGGGAGTCGAGCAGTACTTC.